This T cell receptor (beta chain) was sequenced during a study of blood T cell repertoires in COVID-19. There are a few counts of this clone. Other DNA sequences in this sample translate to the same CDR3. The data were produced by immunoSEQ multiplex PCR, yet TCRdb's version contains in-frame clones alone and is incomplete. The sample carries a few hundred thousand clones, 91% recorded once. Germline assignment: CDR1 GTSNPN and CDR2 SVGIG (reference sequence). This CDR3 has 12 residues. V lost 3 bases and J lost 5, with 11 bases in between. V and J are TRBV30 and TRBJ2-7, with D maybe TRBD2 (6 bases). The origin of this receptor is a human donor in a cohort exposed to, infected with or recovered from COVID-19 (not recorded which). The donor label of this sample is uncertain. The specimen sequenced was PBMCs or T cells enriched from blood (not recorded which). CDR3 sequence reads: CAWRLGGNEQYF. Here the CDR3 DNA reads TGTGCCTGGAGGCTCGGAGGGAACGAGCAGTACTTC.